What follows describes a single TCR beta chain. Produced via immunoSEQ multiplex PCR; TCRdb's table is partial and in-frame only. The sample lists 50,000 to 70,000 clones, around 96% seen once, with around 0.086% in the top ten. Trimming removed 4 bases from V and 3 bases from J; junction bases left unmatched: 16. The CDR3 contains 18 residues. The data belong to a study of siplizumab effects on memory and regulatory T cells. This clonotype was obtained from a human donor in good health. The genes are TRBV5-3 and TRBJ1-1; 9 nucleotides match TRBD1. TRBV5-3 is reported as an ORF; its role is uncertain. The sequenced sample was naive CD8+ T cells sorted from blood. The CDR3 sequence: CARSLTPPGQGCDTEAFF. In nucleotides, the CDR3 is TGTGCCAGAAGCCTGACTCCCCCGGGACAGGGATGTGACACTGAAGCTTTCTTT.